This TCR beta chain was found in a study of vaccination effects on CD4 cells after COVID-19. Before sequencing, viral peptide pools were used by the ViraFEST assay to expand antigen-specific CD4+ T cells. The culture ran for roughly ten days before CD4+ T cells were isolated. The vaccine recipients had no prior SARS-CoV-2 infection, with negative nucleocapsid antibodies. Repertoires were generated with immunoSEQ multiplex PCR, while TCRdb's copy carries only in-frame clones and drops some. The sample includes about 79,000 clones, approximately 74% seen only once; the top ten take 1.5% to 2%. In the case of this clone: Its antigen remains unidentified.

This CDR3 region has 15 residues. Germline lookup yields CDR1 SGHNT and CDR2 YYREEE (reference sequence). V trimming: 3 bases; J trimming: 3 bases; junction bases outside the gene matches: 5. Specimen: CD4+ T cells from PBMCs cultured with HCoV-229E spike peptides, collected before COVID-19 vaccination. This chain uses TRBV5-4 with TRBJ2-2, with 7 positions matching TRBD1. This TCR derives from a human donor who received a COVID-19 vaccine. The CDR3 spells CASSSWDSDTGELFF. CDR3 nucleotide sequence: TGTGCCAGCAGCTCGTGGGACAGTGACACCGGGGAGCTGTTTTTT.